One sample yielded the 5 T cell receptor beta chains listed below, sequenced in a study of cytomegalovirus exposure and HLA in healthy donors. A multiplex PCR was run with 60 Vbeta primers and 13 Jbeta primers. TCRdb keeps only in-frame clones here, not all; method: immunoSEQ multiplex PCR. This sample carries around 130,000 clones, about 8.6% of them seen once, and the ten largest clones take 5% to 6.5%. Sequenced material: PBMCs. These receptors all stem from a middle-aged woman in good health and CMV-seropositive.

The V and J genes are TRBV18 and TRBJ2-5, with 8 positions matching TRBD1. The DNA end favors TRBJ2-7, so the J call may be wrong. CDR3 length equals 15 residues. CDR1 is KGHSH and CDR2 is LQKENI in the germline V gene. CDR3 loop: CASSPGTGPTYEQYF. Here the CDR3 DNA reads TGTGCCAGCTCACCTGGGACAGGCCCAACCTACGAGCAGTACTTC.

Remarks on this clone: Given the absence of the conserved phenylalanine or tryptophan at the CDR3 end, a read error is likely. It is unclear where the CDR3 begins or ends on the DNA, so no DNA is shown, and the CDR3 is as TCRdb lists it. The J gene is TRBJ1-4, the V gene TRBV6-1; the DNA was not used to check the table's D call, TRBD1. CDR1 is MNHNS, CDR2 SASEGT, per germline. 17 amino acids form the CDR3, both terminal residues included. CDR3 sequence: CASSEARAGRSNEKMFL.

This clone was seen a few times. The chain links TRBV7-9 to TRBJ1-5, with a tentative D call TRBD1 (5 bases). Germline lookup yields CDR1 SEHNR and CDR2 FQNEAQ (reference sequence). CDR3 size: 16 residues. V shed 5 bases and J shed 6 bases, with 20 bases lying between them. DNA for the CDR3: TGTGCCAGCAGCCCCGGCTCCGGGGGGGTTGGTCAGCCCCAGCATTTT. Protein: CASSPGSGGVGQPQHF.

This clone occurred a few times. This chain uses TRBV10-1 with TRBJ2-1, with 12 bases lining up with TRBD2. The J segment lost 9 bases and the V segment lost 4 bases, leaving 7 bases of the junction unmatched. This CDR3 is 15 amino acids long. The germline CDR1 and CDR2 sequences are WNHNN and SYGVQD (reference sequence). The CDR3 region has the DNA TGCGCCAGCAGTGTGCTAGCGGGGGGGCCGCGTGAGCAGTTCTTC. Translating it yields CASSVLAGGPREQFF.

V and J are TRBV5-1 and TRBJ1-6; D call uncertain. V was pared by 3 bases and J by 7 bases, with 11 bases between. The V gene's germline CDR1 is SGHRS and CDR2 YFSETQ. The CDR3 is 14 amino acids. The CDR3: CASSSGERNSPLHF. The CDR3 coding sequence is TGCGCCAGCAGCTCCGGGGAAAGAAATTCACCCCTCCACTTT.